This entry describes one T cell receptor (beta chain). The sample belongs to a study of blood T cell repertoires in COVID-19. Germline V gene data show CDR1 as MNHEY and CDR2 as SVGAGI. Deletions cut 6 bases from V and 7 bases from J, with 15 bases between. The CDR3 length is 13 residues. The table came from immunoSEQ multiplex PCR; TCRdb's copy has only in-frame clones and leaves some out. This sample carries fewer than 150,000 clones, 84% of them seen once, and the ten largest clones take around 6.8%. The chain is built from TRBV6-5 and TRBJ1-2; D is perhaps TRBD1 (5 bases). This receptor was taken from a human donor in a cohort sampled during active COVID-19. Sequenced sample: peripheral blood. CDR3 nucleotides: TGTGCCAGCAGACCGACAGTCGACCTTGGCTACACCTTC. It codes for CASRPTVDLGYTF.